The T cell receptor beta chain described here comes from a study of identical twins. Study results and caveats: Its conclusions, products of cross-sectional statistical analysis, did not come from following the same donors.

This CDR3 has 16 residues. Germline loops: CDR1 MNHEY, CDR2 SVGAGI. V shed 5 bases and J shed 8 bases, with 22 bases lying between them. This clonotype was found a few times. The antigen remains unidentified. TCRdb re-called the 5' RACE reads through MiXCR, storing one row per CDR3 protein. Counted here are fewer than 900,000 distinct CDR3 sequences, 18% occurring once; the ten biggest clones make up around 13%. The sample also formed part of further work on T cells expressing NK-cell markers.

This sequence joins TRBV6-5 and TRBJ2-1; no reliable D call. The source material was PBMCs. This clonotype was sampled from a woman aged 18-29 years in good health. CDR3: CASSTDRSRMNDEQFF. The CDR3 DNA reads as TGTGCCAGCAGTACCGATCGTTCGCGGATGAATGATGAGCAGTTCTTC.